A single sample gave rise to the 27 T cell receptor beta chains below, sequenced in a study of blood T cell repertoires in COVID-19 (dated by TCRdb to about 2020). Library prep was done by the immunoSEQ multiplex PCR assay. TCRdb holds this immuneACCESS table with in-frame rearrangements only. Some clones are missing; in checked studies, unresolved V genes explain under half, and the rest has no known cause. Within this sample are around 160,000 clones, with approximately 86% of them counted one time only. The ten largest clones take up 4% of the sample. Source material: PBMCs or T cells enriched from blood (not recorded which). The receptor set was obtained from a woman aged 35 to 49 who had been exposed to COVID-19.

This clone was detected only once. The J gene is TRBJ1-2, the V gene TRBV5-5; the D is unclear. Germline CDR1 and CDR2: SGHKS and YYEKEE (reference sequence). With 6 bases removed from V and 8 bases from J, the gap between germline ends came to 14 bases. This CDR3 contains 12 residues. CDR3 coding DNA: TGTGCCAGCAACCTGGAGGGTTTAGGCTACACCTTC. It specifies CASNLEGLGYTF. Supplemented by reference TRBV5-5 and TRBJ1-2, the full variable domain reads DAGVTQSPTHLIKTRGQQVTLRCSPISGHKSVSWYQQVLGQGPQFIFQYYEKEERGRGNFPDRFSARQFPNYSSELNVNALLLGDSALYLCASNLEGLGYTFGSGTRLTVV.

This chain links TRBV7-2 with TRBJ2-1; maybe TRBD1 (6 bases). The V end lost 6 bases, the J end lost 2 bases, and 14 bases lay between the germline ends. This CDR3 comprises 15 residues. Germline CDR1 is SGHTA and CDR2 is FQGNSA. CDR3 in amino acids: CASRNPGVPYNEQFF. The CDR3 region has the DNA TGTGCCAGCAGGAACCCAGGGGTACCCTACAATGAGCAGTTCTTC.

V gene TRBV6-5 combines with J gene TRBJ2-7; 9 nucleotides agree with TRBD1. With V trimmed by 6 bases and J by 0 bases, 6 bases remained unmatched. CDR3 length: 15 amino acids. The germline gives CDR1 MNHEY, CDR2 SVGAGI. This CDR3 is CASRKSTGGSYEQYF. CDR3 DNA sequence: TGTGCCAGCAGGAAGTCGACAGGGGGCTCCTACGAGCAGTACTTC.

This clone was counted between two and nine times. CDR3 residues: CASRRDMANYEQYF. The CDR3 DNA is TGCGCCAGCAGGAGGGACATGGCCAACTACGAGCAGTACTTC. This chain connects TRBV5-1 to TRBJ2-7, with D maybe TRBD1 (6 bases). V was trimmed by 5 bases and J by 3 bases, leaving 15 bases between them. Germline loops: CDR1 SGHRS, CDR2 YFSETQ. The CDR3 has 14 amino acids.

The chain links TRBV10-1 to TRBJ2-3; D might be TRBD2 (5 bases). Germline V CDR1 and CDR2: WNHNN, SYGVQD (reference sequence). This CDR3 is built from 16 residues. Between the trimmed V and J ends, which lost 2 bases and 2 bases, there was a span of 14 bases. CDR3 nucleotides: TGCGCCAGCAGTGAGCCACCGGGGATAAACACAGATACGCAGTATTTT. Protein: CASSEPPGINTDTQYF.

This rearrangement joins TRBV7-9 to TRBJ1-5; 7 nucleotides match TRBD1. The CDR3 covers 14 residues. Germline V gene sequence: CDR1 SEHNR, CDR2 FQNEAQ (reference sequence). The V gene end was trimmed by 5 bases and the J gene end by 6 bases; junction bases not matched to a gene: 7. The CDR3 DNA follows: TGTGCCAGCAGCCCAGCGACAGGGACTCAGCCCCAGCATTTT. It encodes CASSPATGTQPQHF. The complete variable domain, with remaining parts taken from reference TRBV7-9 and TRBJ1-5, reads DTGVSQNPRHKITKRGQNVTFRCDPISEHNRLYWYRQTLGQGPEFLTYFQNEAQLEKSRLLSDRFSAERPKGSFSTLEIQRTEQGDSAMYLCASSPATGTQPQHFGDGTRLSIL.

V is TRBV5-1 and J is TRBJ1-2, with a weak D call TRBD1 (6 bases). V lost 2 bases and J 2 bases, leaving 10 bases between the germline ends. This CDR3 comprises 14 residues. From germline, CDR1 is SGHRS and CDR2 YFSETQ. Written as DNA, the CDR3 is TGCGCCAGCAGCTTAGGGGGTTTCAACTATGGCTACACCTTC. Translated: CASSLGGFNYGYTF.

The V and J genes are TRBV3-1 (or the pseudogene TRBV3-2) and TRBJ1-3; D is possibly TRBD1 (6 bases). Germline assignment: CDR1 LGHDT and CDR2 YNNKEL (reference sequence). V lost 0 bases to trimming and J lost 0 bases, with 9 bases between them. This CDR3 spans 16 amino acids. The CDR3 DNA is TGTGCCAGCAGCCAAGAGGGGGCTATCTCTGGAAACACCATATATTTT. Protein product: CASSQEGAISGNTIYF.

As DNA, the CDR3 is TGTGCCAGCAGTCACAGGGACTCCTACGAGCAGTACTTC. This translates into CASSHRDSYEQYF. V gene TRBV6-5 combines with J gene TRBJ2-7, with D possibly being TRBD1 (6 bases). V was clipped by 5 bases and J by 0 bases, with 8 bases between them. Germline values: CDR1 MNHEY, CDR2 SVGAGI. The CDR3 has 13 residues.

This clone was seen a single time. The genes are TRBV27 and TRBJ2-3, with 9 bases matching TRBD1. V trimming: 4 bases; J trimming: 3 bases; junction bases outside the gene matches: 8. This CDR3 contains 16 residues. Germline V gene data show CDR1 as MNHEY and CDR2 as SMNVEV (reference sequence). The CDR3 reads CASSSPFGQGTDTQYF. The CDR3 DNA reads TGTGCCAGCAGTTCTCCGTTCGGACAGGGGACAGATACGCAGTATTTT.

The chain combines TRBV5-1 with TRBJ2-1; maybe TRBD1 (6 bases). The germline CDR1 and CDR2 sequences are SGHRS and YFSETQ. This CDR3 is 13 amino acids long. The V and J ends lost 4 bases and 10 bases respectively, with 15 bases between them. In nucleotides, the CDR3 is TGCGCCAGCAGCGAAATCACCGGGACAGAGCAGTTCTTC. Its translation: CASSEITGTEQFF.

The rearrangement uses TRBV12-2 and TRBJ2-7; TRBD2 reflects the table's D call only, with no check against the DNA. TRBV12-2 is assigned pseudogene status. This CDR3 has 15 residues. CDR3 loop: CASPALREAAYEQYF. DNA of the CDR3: TGTGCAAGTCCTGCACTGCGGGAGGCCGCCTACGAGCAGTACTTC.

The V and J genes are TRBV7-6 and TRBJ2-7, with D possibly being TRBD1 (5 bases). Germline values: CDR1 SGHVS, CDR2 FNYEAQ. The CDR3 contains 15 residues. V lost 5 bases to trimming and J lost 3 bases, with 17 bases between them. CDR3 residues: CASSPGRSNGYEQYF. The CDR3 DNA follows: TGTGCCAGCAGCCCAGGGCGGAGTAACGGCTACGAGCAGTACTTC. Supplemented by reference TRBV7-6 and TRBJ2-7, the full variable domain reads GAGVSQSPRYKVTKRGQDVALRCDPISGHVSLYWYRQALGQGPEFLTYFNYEAQQDKSGLPNDRFSAERPEGSISTLTIQRTEQRDSAMYRCASSPGRSNGYEQYFGPGTRLTVT.

This rearrangement joins TRBV5-4 to TRBJ1-6; 8 bases map to TRBD1. This CDR3 region has 15 residues. Germline-derived CDR1 and CDR2 are SGHNT and YYREEE (reference sequence). V shed 0 bases, J shed 7 bases, and the junction held 3 bases outside the gene matches. CDR3 bases: TGTGCCAGCAGCTTGGGGCAGGGGGCCAATTCACCCCTCCACTTT. Protein sequence: CASSLGQGANSPLHF.

V gene TRBV28 combines with J gene TRBJ1-1; perhaps TRBD1 as D (6 bases). The CDR3 totals 12 residues. Trimming pared 4 bases from V and 8 bases from J, leaving 11 bases between. Germline values: CDR1 MDHEN, CDR2 SYDVKM. The CDR3 DNA is TGTGCCAGCAGTTCACCGGGACAAGAAGCTTTCTTT. Protein product: CASSSPGQEAFF.

The chain combines TRBV5-4 with TRBJ1-6; tentative D call: TRBD1 (5 bases). The CDR3 covers 15 residues. CDR1 SGHNT and CDR2 YYREEE come from the germline V gene (reference sequence). V lost 4 bases and J 4 bases, leaving 12 bases between the germline ends. The CDR3: CASSLTGGYNSPLHF. DNA for the CDR3: TGTGCCAGCAGCCTTACTGGGGGGTATAATTCACCCCTCCACTTT.

A single count supports this clone. This chain links TRBV20-1 with TRBJ2-1; D unresolved. The V gene lost 0 bases and the J gene lost 14 bases, with 11 bases spanning the gap. This CDR3 is built from 11 residues. Germline CDR1 DFQATT, CDR2 SNEGSKA (reference sequence). The CDR3 DNA is TGCAGTGCTAGAGATCCTTCGATAGAGTTCTTC. Protein: CSARDPSIEFF.

The chain has TRBV5-4 and TRBJ1-1, with no clear D. Germline loops: CDR1 SGHNT, CDR2 YYREEE (reference sequence). V shed 2 bases and J shed 3 bases, with 8 bases lying between them. This CDR3 has 13 residues. CDR3 coding DNA: TGTGCCAGCAGCTTTTCTTCGGACACTGAAGCTTTCTTT. Residues: CASSFSSDTEAFF.

The chain is built from TRBV7-2 and TRBJ1-4; D is perhaps TRBD1 (5 bases). The CDR3 runs to 15 residues. Germline V gives CDR1 SGHTA, CDR2 FQGNSA. Trimming took off 5 bases at V and 7 bases at J, with 17 bases between the two ends. The CDR3 bases are TGTGCCAGCAGCCCTCGACAAGGGGCCTCTGAAAAACTGTTTTTT. As protein: CASSPRQGASEKLFF.

V is TRBV7-2 and J is TRBJ2-7; D remains unclear. CDR3 length: 13 amino acids. Germline-derived CDR1 and CDR2 are SGHTA and FQGNSA. V lost 3 bases and J 0 bases, leaving 6 bases between the germline ends. CDR3 nucleotides: TGTGCCAGCAGCTTGATGAGCTCCTACGAGCAGTACTTC. Translation gives CASSLMSSYEQYF.

The rearrangement uses TRBV10-1 and TRBJ2-7; D remains ambiguous. There are 16 residues in the CDR3. CDR1 WNHNN and CDR2 SYGVQD come from the germline V gene (reference sequence). The ends were cut back, 0 bases at V and 2 bases at J, with 14 bases in the middle. The chain's CDR3 is CASSESLRGVAYEQYF. The CDR3 coding sequence is TGCGCCAGCAGTGAGTCCCTTCGCGGCGTGGCCTACGAGCAGTACTTC.

This rearrangement joins TRBV28 to TRBJ2-3; 9 nucleotides agree with TRBD2. CDR1 is MDHEN, CDR2 SYDVKM, per germline. The CDR3 length is 14 residues. V lost 5 bases and J lost 4; bases outside the gene matches: 4. The CDR3 coding sequence is TGTGCCAGCAGTCTTAGCGGGAGCGCAGATACGCAGTATTTT. This encodes CASSLSGSADTQYF.

The sample holds one count of this clone. This sequence joins TRBV6-5 and TRBJ2-2, with D tentatively TRBD1 (5 bases). Trimming pared 5 bases from V and 0 bases from J, leaving 7 bases between. The CDR3 runs 14 residues. The germline V gene has CDR1 MNHEY and CDR2 SVGAGI. CDR3 coding DNA: TGTGCCAGCAGTCCGACAGCGAACACCGGGGAGCTGTTTTTT. Amino acid sequence: CASSPTANTGELFF.

The rearrangement uses TRBV9 and TRBJ2-1; 7 bases map to TRBD2. With V trimmed by 4 bases and J by 10 bases, 5 bases remained unmatched. The CDR3 is 12 residues long. In germline, CDR1 is SGDLS, CDR2 YYNGEE. The CDR3 DNA reads as TGTGCCAGCAGCATTAGTAGCGGGGAGCAGTTCTTC. It translates to CASSISSGEQFF.

The CDR3 region is CASSLTPKNTEAFF. The CDR3 region has the DNA TGTGCCAGCAGCCTTACACCAAAGAACACTGAAGCTTTCTTT. The genes are TRBV6-2 or TRBV6-3 and TRBJ1-1; D gene unclear. This CDR3 is 14 amino acids long. Trimming removed 6 bases at V and 1 base at J, with 12 bases between. The germline CDR1 and CDR2 sequences are MNHEY and SVGEGT.

V is TRBV25-1 and J is TRBJ2-1; 9 positions match TRBD2. The CDR3 contains 16 residues. V lost 4 bases and J lost 7; bases outside the gene matches: 11. Germline V lookup: CDR1 MGHDK, CDR2 SYGVNS. The CDR3 reads CASSVISGSRLNEQFF. DNA of the CDR3: TGTGCCAGCAGTGTCATTAGCGGGAGCCGTCTTAATGAGCAGTTCTTC.

This chain links TRBV11-2 with TRBJ2-7, with a possible D match to TRBD2 (6 bases). CDR3 length: 13 residues. Germline V gene lookup returns CDR1 SGHAT and CDR2 FQNNGV. With 1 base removed from V and 2 bases from J, the gap between germline ends came to 6 bases. This chain's CDR3 is CASSLGTTYEQYF. The CDR3 nucleotides are TGTGCCAGCAGCTTAGGGACTACCTACGAGCAGTACTTC. Full variable domain (missing parts from reference TRBV11-2 and TRBJ2-7): EAGVAQSPRYKIIEKRQSVAFWCNPISGHATLYWYQQILGQGPKLLIQFQNNGVVDDSQLPKDRFSAERLKGVDSTLKIQPAKLEDSAVYLCASSLGTTYEQYFGPGTRLTVT.